This TCR beta chain appears in the sequencing data of a study of blood T cell repertoires in COVID-19. In the study overall: PBMCs, B-cell-depleted T cells, or T cells provided the cDNA or gDNA that made up the material.

V gave up 0 bases and J gave up 1 base, with 12 bases separating them. The CDR3 spans 15 residues. Germline V gene lookup returns CDR1 SQVTM and CDR2 ANQGSEA. As processed by the authors: Estimates of nucleated cell counts were drawn from the amplification of reference gene primers. Measured with immunoSEQ multiplex PCR; TCRdb has only the in-frame clones, and not every one. D and trimming were read from the DNA, whereas the V and J calls and clone size are those reported in that table. Altogether about 380,000 clones are present, around 87% being singletons, with the ten largest covering roughly 1.4%. Participants were aged about 18 to 89 years from 24 US areas. Membership in each cohort depended on participant-reported clinical history.

Material: PBMCs or T cells enriched from blood (not recorded which). The receptor comes from a man younger than 40 who had recovered from COVID-19. The V call is TRBV29-1, the J call TRBJ1-1; no firm D call. The CDR3 DNA reads as TGCAGCGTTGAAGAGCTAACGGCAGGGAACACTGAAGCTTTCTTT. Residues: CSVEELTAGNTEAFF. The entire variable domain, with the rest obtained from reference TRBV29-1 and TRBJ1-1, is as follows: SAVISQKPSRDICQRGTSLTIQCQVDSQVTMMFWYRQQPGQSLTLIATANQGSEATYESGFVIDKFPISRPNLTFSTLTVSNMSPEDSSIYLCSVEELTAGNTEAFFGQGTRLTVV.